The clone carrying this T cell receptor beta chain was counted a single time. Its antigen is unknown. This sample is drawn from a study of molecular identifiers for immune sequencing clone quantification. General study results and limits: In naive cells, under 1% of molecules belonged to clones above 20 RNA copies, against over 98% in effector cells. Highly expanded clone sizes could be underestimated by identical TCR molecules sharing a barcode.

TCRdb passed the PCR reads through MiXCR, listing each CDR3 protein once. The table shows 80,000 to 130,000 distinct CDR3 sequences, with around a third occurring only once. Germline V lookup: CDR1 SNHLY, CDR2 FYNNEI. The CDR3 sequence is 17 residues long. V shed 4 bases and J shed 0 bases, with 16 bases lying between them. The chain has TRBV2 and TRBJ2-4; D uncertain. This sequence was found in a human donor in good health. Some libraries in this study had Jurkat cell RNA spiked in. Sequencing was performed on naive CD8+ T cells from blood, with Jurkat cell RNA spiked in. Subset meaning: FACS-sorted CD8+CD4-CCR7+CD45RA+ naive T cells. The CDR3 is CASSGTQLLLAKNIQYF. The DNA for the CDR3 is TGTGCCAGCAGTGGTACTCAACTTTTGCTAGCCAAAAACATTCAGTACTTC.